The 7 T cell receptor beta chains presented below share a single source sample, sequenced in a study of graft-versus-host responses after intestinal transplantation. These receptors' antigens are unknown. TCRdb's copy holds only in-frame clones and misses some; the assay was immunoSEQ multiplex PCR. The table has around 130,000 clones, more than 80% seen once. The specimen was unstimulated CD4+ T cells sorted from spleen or lymph node cells, collected before intestinal transplant. The receptors were sampled from a human donor who received an intestinal transplant.

This chain joins TRBV6-5 and TRBJ1-2; no definite D call. Germline loops: CDR1 MNHEY, CDR2 SVGAGI. The V end was cut by 6 bases, the J end by 6 bases, with 14 bases between. The CDR3 contains 13 residues. CDR3 DNA: TGTGCCAGCAGCCCTCTCTGGGGAGATGGCTACACCTTC. Amino acids: CASSPLWGDGYTF.

In nucleotides, the CDR3 is TGTGCCAGCAGTGAAGCGAAAAGGGATTCACCCCTCCACTTT. Encoded protein: CASSEAKRDSPLHF. The rearrangement joins TRBV2 to TRBJ1-6; no clear D. Germline CDR1 reads SNHLY; CDR2 reads FYNNEI. V was trimmed by 0 bases and J by 8 bases, leaving 8 bases between them. This CDR3 comprises 14 residues.

This chain links TRBV7-9 with TRBJ1-3; no reliable D call. The V gene lost 11 bases and the J gene lost 0 bases, with 11 bases spanning the gap. The CDR3 spans 13 residues. In germline, CDR1 is SEHNR, CDR2 FQNEAQ (reference sequence). CDR3 loop: CAWFRGSGNTIYF. As DNA, the CDR3 is TGTGCCTGGTTCCGGGGCTCTGGAAACACCATATATTTT.

Of note for this clone: The sample has other DNA sequences that encode this CDR3 too. The chain joins TRBV27 to TRBJ1-1, with D hard to call. CDR1 is MNHEY, CDR2 SMNVEV, per germline (reference sequence). CDR3 length equals 13 residues. With 2 bases removed from V and 1 base from J, the gap between germline ends came to 5 bases. The CDR3 coding sequence is TGTGCCAGCAGTTTAAGAGGGAACACTGAAGCTTTCTTT. It codes for CASSLRGNTEAFF.

V gene TRBV9 combines with J gene TRBJ1-4, with D hard to call. The length of the CDR3 is 15 residues. In germline, CDR1 is SGDLS, CDR2 YYNGEE. V was shortened by 4 bases and J by 3 bases, with 13 bases between the two germline ends. The CDR3 nucleotides read TGTGCCAGCAGCACCCAAGCTCTTTCTAATGAAAAACTGTTTTTT. Protein product: CASSTQALSNEKLFF.

This clone occurred once. The chain carries TRBV19 and TRBJ2-5; no reliable D call. Trimming pared 4 bases from V and 5 bases from J, leaving 11 bases between. Germline V gene lookup returns CDR1 LNHDA and CDR2 SQIVND (reference sequence). CDR3 length equals 13 residues. CDR3 in amino acids: CASSKGEVETQYF. CDR3 in DNA: TGTGCCAGTAGTAAGGGCGAGGTGGAGACCCAGTACTTC.

The chain is built from TRBV5-5 and TRBJ2-3; 7 positions match TRBD1. The CDR3 runs 16 residues. Trimming removed 0 bases from V and 0 bases from J; junction bases left unmatched: 4. The germline gives CDR1 SGHKS, CDR2 YYEKEE (reference sequence). This CDR3 reads CASSLGRDSSTDTQYF. For the CDR3, the DNA is TGTGCCAGCAGCTTGGGCCGGGACAGTAGCACAGATACGCAGTATTTT.